This TCR beta chain was recovered during a study of blood T cell repertoires in COVID-19. The germline V gene has CDR1 SGHVS and CDR2 FQNEAQ. The CDR3 spans 15 residues. The V and J ends lost 1 base and 3 bases respectively, with 13 bases between them. Produced via immunoSEQ multiplex PCR; TCRdb's table is partial and in-frame only. This sample has about 130,000 clones, with 84% found just once. This sequence joins TRBV7-8 and TRBJ2-7; D is possibly TRBD2 (5 bases). The TCR comes from a woman aged 30 to 39 who had recovered from COVID-19. Sequenced: peripheral blood. Here the CDR3 reads CASSLVRTGFYEQYF. CDR3 sequence (DNA): TGTGCCAGCAGCTTAGTCCGGACTGGTTTCTACGAGCAGTACTTC.